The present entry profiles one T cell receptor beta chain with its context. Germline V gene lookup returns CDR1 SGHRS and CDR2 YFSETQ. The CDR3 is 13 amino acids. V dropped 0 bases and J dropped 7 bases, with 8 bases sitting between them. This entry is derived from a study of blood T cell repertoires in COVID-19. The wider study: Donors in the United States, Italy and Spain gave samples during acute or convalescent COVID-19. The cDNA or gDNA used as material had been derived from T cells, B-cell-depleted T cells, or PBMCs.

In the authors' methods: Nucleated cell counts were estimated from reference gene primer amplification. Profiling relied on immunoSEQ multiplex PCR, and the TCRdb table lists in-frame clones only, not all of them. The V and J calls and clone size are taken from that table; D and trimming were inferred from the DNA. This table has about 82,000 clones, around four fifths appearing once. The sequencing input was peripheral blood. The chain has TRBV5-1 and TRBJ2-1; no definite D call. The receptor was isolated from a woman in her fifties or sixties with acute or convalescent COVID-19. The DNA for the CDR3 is TGCGCCAGCAGCTTGGCTACTTTTAATGAGCAGTTCTTC. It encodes CASSLATFNEQFF.